The TCR beta chain described here comes from a study of cytomegalovirus exposure and HLA in healthy donors. In the study overall: HLA-typed donors were the source of about 85 million unique TCRs held in an early data release.

Primers included in the PCR were 60 Vbeta and 13 Jbeta primers. Assay: immunoSEQ multiplex PCR; the TCRdb copy retains only in-frame clones and omits some. The data hold more than 90,000 clones, with about four fifths observed a single time. The germline V gene encodes CDR1 LNHDA and CDR2 SQIVND (reference sequence). The CDR3 contains 15 residues. V shed 5 bases, J shed 10 bases, and the junction held 11 bases outside the gene matches. The chain uses TRBV19 and TRBJ1-4, with 9 bases aligning to TRBD1. The origin of this receptor is a man aged 30 to 39 in good health and CMV-seropositive. What was sequenced was PBMCs. CDR3 residues: CASSYRDRDYLKLFF. CDR3 in DNA: TGTGCCAGTAGTTACCGGGACAGGGATTATTTAAAACTGTTTTTT. The variable domain in full, completed from reference TRBV19 and TRBJ1-4, reads DGGITQSPKYLFRKEGQNVTLSCEQNLNHDAMYWYRQDPGQGLRLIYYSQIVNDFQKGDIAEGYSVSREKKESFPLTVTSAQKNPTAFYLCASSYRDRDYLKLFFGSGTQLSVL.